The subject of this entry is one T cell receptor (beta chain). There is no known antigen for this receptor. No base qualities exist here, and no much larger clone lies one base off it. TCRbeta CDR3 regions were amplified from genomic DNA by means of the immunoSEQ Assay, a bias-controlled multiplex PCR. The authors processed their data as follows. Nucleated cell counts per sample were estimated from amplification of reference gene primers within the assay. Sequence reads were collapsed and filtered to measure the absolute abundance of every unique TCRbeta CDR3 rearrangement. For each sample, productive Simpson clonality was calculated by taking the square root of Simpson's diversity index across productive rearrangements. TCRdb's version of the immuneACCESS table is confined to in-frame rearrangements and falls short of the full clone set. An unresolved V gene accounts for under half of the shortfall where checked; the remainder is of unknown origin. Clone size and the V and J calls come from that table; the DNA yielded D and trimming. Counted in this sample were more than 100,000 clones; 65% to 85% of them appeared once. The ten most abundant clones make up 4% to 5.5% of the sample.

Each collaborating institution followed its own protocols to collect whole blood in K2EDTA tubes. For TCRbeta analysis, collaborators shipped samples in one of three forms: frozen whole blood, isolated PBMCs, or DNA extracted from either of those sample types. V is shortened by 3 bases, J by 0 bases, and the region joining them spans 16 bases. The germline V gene provides CDR1 SGHNT and CDR2 YENEEA. The CDR3 sequence holds 17 residues, the cysteine and phenylalanine included. Kept here is only the CDR3 DNA, which spans 51 bases and is read in frame from base 1. The data were taken from a study of blood T cell repertoires in COVID-19 (dated by TCRdb to about 2020). With regard to the full study: Collaborator samples came from the United States, Italy and Spain and covered acute and convalescent phases of COVID-19. The repertoires were released in a freely available public database intended as a resource for research on the immune response to SARS-CoV-2. A de-identified subject ID, COVID-19 status, age in years and sex were almost always included in the sample metadata. The prospective study material was composed of cDNA or gDNA derived from T cells, B-cell-depleted T cells, or PBMCs. The dataset comprised deeply sampled blood TCRbeta repertoires from subjects exposed to, actively infected with, or recovered from COVID-19. Samples came from the ongoing ImmuneRACE study (first 160 participants) plus 1,254 subjects from 6 global collaborators. Where available, HLA class I and class II types were obtained from metadata supplied by the sample provider rather than from assay-based typing. General study outcomes and caveats: The quantity of clinical and demographic metadata differed by source and by participant and was supplied without curation.

The TCR originated in an older woman with acute or convalescent COVID-19. The sequencing sample was made of peripheral blood. The sequence joins TRBV11-3 to TRBJ2-3; TRBD2 is a possible D gene, resting on 5 matching bases. The DNA reads as follows: TGTGCCAGCAGCTTGGGTCAATTGGCTAGCAGCACAGATACGCAGTATTTT. It is translated as CASSLGQLASSTDTQYF. With the portions outside the CDR3 filled from the reference TRBV11-3 and TRBJ2-3 genes, the complete variable region becomes EAGVVQSPRYKIIEKKQPVAFWCNPISGHNTLYWYLQNLGQGPELLIRYENEEAVDDSQLPKDRFSAERLKGVDSTLKIQPAELGDSAVYLCASSLGQLASSTDTQYFGPGTRLTVL.